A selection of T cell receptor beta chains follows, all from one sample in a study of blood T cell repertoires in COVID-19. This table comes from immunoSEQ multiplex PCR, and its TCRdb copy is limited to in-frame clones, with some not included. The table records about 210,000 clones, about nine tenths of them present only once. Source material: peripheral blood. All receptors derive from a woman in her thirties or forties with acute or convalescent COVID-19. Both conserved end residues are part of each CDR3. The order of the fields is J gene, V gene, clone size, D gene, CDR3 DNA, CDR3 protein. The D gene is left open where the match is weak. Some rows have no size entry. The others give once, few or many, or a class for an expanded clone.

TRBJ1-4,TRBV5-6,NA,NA,TGTGCCAGCAGCCCGGGGGGGAGCCGTGAAAAACTGTTTTTT,CASSPGGSREKLFF
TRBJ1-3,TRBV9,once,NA,TGTGCCAGCAGCCCGACAGTGGGATACTCTGGAAACACCATATATTTT,CASSPTVGYSGNTIYF
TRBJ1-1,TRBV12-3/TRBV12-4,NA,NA,TGTGCCAGCAGTCGGGTCATGAACACTGAAGCTTTCTTT,CASSRVMNTEAFF
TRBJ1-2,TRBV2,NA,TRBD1,TGTGCCAGCAGTCTACAGGGGGGCCATGGCTACACCTTC,CASSLQGGHGYTF
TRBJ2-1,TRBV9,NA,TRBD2,TGTGCCAGCAGCGTACGACTAGCGGGGAACAATGAGCAGTTCTTC,CASSVRLAGNNEQFF
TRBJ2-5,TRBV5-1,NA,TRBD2,TGCGCCAGCAGCTTGGCGTCTAGCGGGGGGGAAGAGACCCAGTACTTC,CASSLASSGGEETQYF
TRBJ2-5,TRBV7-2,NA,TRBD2,TGTGCCAGCAGCCCCGGGGGGGCGAGGGAGACCCAGTACTTC,CASSPGGARETQYF
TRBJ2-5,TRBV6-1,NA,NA,TGTGCCAGCAGTGAAGGAGGGTCGTGGGAGACCCAGTACTTC,CASSEGGSWETQYF
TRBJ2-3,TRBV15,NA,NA,TGTGCCACCAGCAGAGTGGCTCCCCCCTCCACAGATACGCAGTATTTT,CATSRVAPPSTDTQYF
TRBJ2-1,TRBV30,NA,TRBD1,TGTGCCTGGAGTGCCCTAGGGACAGGGTCCGGAAATGAGCAGTTCTTC,CAWSALGTGSGNEQFF
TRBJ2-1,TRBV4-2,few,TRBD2,TGTGCCAGCAGCCGCCAACTAGCGGGGGGCAATGAGCAGTTCTTC,CASSRQLAGGNEQFF
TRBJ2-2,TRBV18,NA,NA,TGTGCCAGCTCACCACCGAGGACAGTGAACACCGGGGAGCTGTTTTTT,CASSPPRTVNTGELFF
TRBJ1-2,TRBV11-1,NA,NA,TGTGCCAGCAGCCAAGGACAGCGCTATGGCTACACCTTC,CASSQGQRYGYTF
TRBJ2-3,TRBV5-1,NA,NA,TGCGCCAGCAGCTTTCAGAGCACAGATACGCAGTATTTT,CASSFQSTDTQYF
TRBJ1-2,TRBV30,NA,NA,TGTGCCTGGAGTGAGGACAGTAACTATGGCTACACCTTC,CAWSEDSNYGYTF
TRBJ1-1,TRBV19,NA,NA,TGTGCCAGTAGTATCAGGCAGAACACTGAAGCTTTCTTT,CASSIRQNTEAFF
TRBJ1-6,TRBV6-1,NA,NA,TGTGCCAGCAGTGAAATTGTCGGTGGTTCACCCCTCCACTTT,CASSEIVGGSPLHF
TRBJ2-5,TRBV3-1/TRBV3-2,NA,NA,TGTGCCAGCAGCCAAAACCTCGGGACACCGAGGCAAGAGACCCAGTACTTC,CASSQNLGTPRQETQYF
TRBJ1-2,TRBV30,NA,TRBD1,TGTGCCTGGAGCCCTCCTCGGACAGGGGTGTACTATGGCTACACCTTC,CAWSPPRTGVYYGYTF
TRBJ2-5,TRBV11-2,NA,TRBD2,TGTGCCAGCAGCTCCGGACTAGCGGGGTGGGGAGAGACCCAGTACTTC,CASSSGLAGWGETQYF
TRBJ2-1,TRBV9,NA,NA,TGTGCCAGCAGCGTCGATGCGAATGAGCAGTTCTTC,CASSVDANEQFF
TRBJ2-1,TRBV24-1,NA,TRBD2,TGTGCCACCAGTGATTTAGCGGGGGCCCGCTACAATGAGCAGTTCTTC,CATSDLAGARYNEQFF
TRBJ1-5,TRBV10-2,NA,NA,TGCGCCAGCAGTGGAGGACGGCAGGGGAGCAATCAGCCCCAGCATTTT,CASSGGRQGSNQPQHF
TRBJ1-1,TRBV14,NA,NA,TGTGCCAGCAGCCGGAATCAGGGCTCGGGCACTGAAGCTTTCTTT,CASSRNQGSGTEAFF
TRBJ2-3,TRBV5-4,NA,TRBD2,TGTGCCACACTAGCGGGGGGCCTGGGGTCAGATACGCAGTATTTT,CATLAGGLGSDTQYF
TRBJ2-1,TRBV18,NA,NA,TGTGCCAGCTCACCAGGCCAGGGGATCAGTAATGAGCAGTTCTTC,CASSPGQGISNEQFF